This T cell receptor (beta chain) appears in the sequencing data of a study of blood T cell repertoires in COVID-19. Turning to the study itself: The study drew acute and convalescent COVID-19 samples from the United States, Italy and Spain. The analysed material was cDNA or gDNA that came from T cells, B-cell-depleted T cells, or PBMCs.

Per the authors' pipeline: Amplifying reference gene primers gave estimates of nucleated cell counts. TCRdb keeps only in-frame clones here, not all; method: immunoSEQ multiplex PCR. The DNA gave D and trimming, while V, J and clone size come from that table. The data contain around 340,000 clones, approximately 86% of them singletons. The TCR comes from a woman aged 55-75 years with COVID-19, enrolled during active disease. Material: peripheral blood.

CDR3 in DNA: TGTGCCAGCAGCCCTACAGGGAAGCAGTACTTC. This gives the protein CASSPTGKQYF. V is TRBV11-3 and J is TRBJ2-7; maybe TRBD1 (6 bases). CDR1 and CDR2 from the germline V gene are SGHNT and YENEEA. V was cut by 5 bases and J by 8 bases, with 10 bases left in between. The CDR3 totals 11 residues.